This entry concerns a single T cell receptor beta chain. Its antigen is undetermined. The sample is drawn from a study of T cell responses to AZD1222 COVID-19 vaccine. In the study overall: Samples with a second dose at about 4 or about 12 weeks were pooled together. Findings and caveats of the study: Targeting of unmutated variant regions was reportedly seen in nearly half of spike-specific TCRs. Among the donors, most were white British and more were female, and clonal diversity was possibly underestimated.

Data came from immunoSEQ multiplex PCR; TCRdb stores just in-frame clones and leaves some out. The sample yields 100,000 or so clones, around nine tenths seen once. CDR3 size: 14 residues. CDR1 and CDR2 (germline): LGHDT, YNNKEL (reference sequence). The V end lost 4 bases, the J end lost 4 bases, and 11 bases lay between the germline ends. Here the sequenced sample was peripheral blood, taken on day 0 of AZD1222 vaccination. The receptor was isolated from an adult in good health. The chain recombines TRBV3-1 (or the pseudogene TRBV3-2) with TRBJ1-3; D gene uncertain. The CDR3 DNA follows: TGTGCCAGCAGCCGAAGTGGTCTCGGAAACACCATATATTTT. This codes for CASSRSGLGNTIYF.